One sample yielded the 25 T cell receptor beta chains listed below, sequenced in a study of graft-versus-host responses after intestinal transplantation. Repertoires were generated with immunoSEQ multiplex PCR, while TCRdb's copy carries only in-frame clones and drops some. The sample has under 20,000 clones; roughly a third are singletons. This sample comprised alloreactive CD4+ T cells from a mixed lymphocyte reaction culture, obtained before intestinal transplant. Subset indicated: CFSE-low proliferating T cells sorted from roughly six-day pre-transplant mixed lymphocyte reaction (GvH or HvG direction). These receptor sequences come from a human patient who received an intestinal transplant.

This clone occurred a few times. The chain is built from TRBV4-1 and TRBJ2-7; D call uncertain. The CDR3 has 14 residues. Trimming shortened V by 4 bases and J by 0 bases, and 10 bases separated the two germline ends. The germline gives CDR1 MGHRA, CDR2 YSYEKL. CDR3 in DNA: TGCGCCAGCAGCCGACACAGCTCCTCCTACGAGCAGTACTTC. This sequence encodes CASSRHSSSYEQYF.

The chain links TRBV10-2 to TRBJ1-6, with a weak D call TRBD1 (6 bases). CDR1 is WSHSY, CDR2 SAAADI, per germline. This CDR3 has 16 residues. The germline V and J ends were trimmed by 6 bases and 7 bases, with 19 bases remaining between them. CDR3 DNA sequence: TGCGCCAGCAGGGCGTCTTGGCAGGGGAGGAATTCACCCCTCCACTTT. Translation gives CASRASWQGRNSPLHF.

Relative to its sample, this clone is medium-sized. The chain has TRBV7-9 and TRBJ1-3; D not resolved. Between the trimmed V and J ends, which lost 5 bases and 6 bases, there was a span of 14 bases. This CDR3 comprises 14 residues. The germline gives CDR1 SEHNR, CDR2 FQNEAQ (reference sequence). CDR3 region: CASSQAPLENTIYF. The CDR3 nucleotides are TGTGCCAGCAGCCAAGCGCCCCTAGAAAACACCATATATTTT.

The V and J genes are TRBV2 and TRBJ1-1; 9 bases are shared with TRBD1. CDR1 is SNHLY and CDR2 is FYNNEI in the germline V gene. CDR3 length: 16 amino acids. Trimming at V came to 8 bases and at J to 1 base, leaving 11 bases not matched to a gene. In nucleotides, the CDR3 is TGTGCCAGCCTATACAGGGGGCGGAATTGGAACACTGAAGCTTTCTTT. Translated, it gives CASLYRGRNWNTEAFF.

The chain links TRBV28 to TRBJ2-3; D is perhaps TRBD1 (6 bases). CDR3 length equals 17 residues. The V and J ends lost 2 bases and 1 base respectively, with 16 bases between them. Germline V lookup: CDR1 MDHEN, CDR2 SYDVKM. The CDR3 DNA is TGTGCCAGCAGTTTACCCTGGGACATCAGACGCACAGATACGCAGTATTTT. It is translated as CASSLPWDIRRTDTQYF.

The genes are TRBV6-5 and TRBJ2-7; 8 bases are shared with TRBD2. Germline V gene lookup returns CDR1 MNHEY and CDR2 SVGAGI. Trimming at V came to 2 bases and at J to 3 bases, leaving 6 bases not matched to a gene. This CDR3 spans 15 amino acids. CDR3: CASSYSVSGGYEQYF. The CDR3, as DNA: TGTGCCAGCAGTTACAGCGTGAGCGGGGGCTACGAGCAGTACTTC.

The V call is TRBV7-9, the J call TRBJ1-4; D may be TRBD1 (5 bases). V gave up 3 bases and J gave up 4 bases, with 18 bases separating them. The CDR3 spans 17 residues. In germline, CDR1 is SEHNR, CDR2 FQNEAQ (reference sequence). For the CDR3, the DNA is TGTGCCAGCAGCTTTACACCCTCGACAGTTTTTAATGAAAAACTGTTTTTT. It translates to CASSFTPSTVFNEKLFF.

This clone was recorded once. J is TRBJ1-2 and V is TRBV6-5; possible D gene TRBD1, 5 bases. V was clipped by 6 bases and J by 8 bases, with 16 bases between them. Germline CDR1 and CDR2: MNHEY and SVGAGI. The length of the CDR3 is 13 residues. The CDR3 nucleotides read TGTGCCAGCAGATTACAGGTGGCAGAGGGCTACACCTTC. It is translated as CASRLQVAEGYTF.

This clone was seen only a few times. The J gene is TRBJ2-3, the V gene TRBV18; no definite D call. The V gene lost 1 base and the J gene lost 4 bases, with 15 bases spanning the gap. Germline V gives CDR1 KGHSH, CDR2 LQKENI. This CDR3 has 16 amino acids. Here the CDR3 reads CASSPLYPRKADTQYF. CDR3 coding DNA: TGTGCCAGCTCACCACTTTACCCTAGGAAGGCAGATACGCAGTATTTT.

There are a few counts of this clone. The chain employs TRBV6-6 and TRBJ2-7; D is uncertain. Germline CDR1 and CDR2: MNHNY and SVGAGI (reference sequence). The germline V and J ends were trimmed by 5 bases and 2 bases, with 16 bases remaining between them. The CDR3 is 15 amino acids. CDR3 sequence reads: CASSRTVLSTYEQYF. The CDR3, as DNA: TGTGCCAGCAGTCGGACCGTCCTTAGCACCTACGAGCAGTACTTC.

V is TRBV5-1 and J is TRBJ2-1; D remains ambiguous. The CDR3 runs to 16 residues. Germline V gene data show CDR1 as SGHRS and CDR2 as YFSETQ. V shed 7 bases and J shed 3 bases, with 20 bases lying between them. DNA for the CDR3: TGCGCCAGCGGCGTGGTCGGTACGGGCGGCTACAATGAGCAGTTCTTC. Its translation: CASGVVGTGGYNEQFF.

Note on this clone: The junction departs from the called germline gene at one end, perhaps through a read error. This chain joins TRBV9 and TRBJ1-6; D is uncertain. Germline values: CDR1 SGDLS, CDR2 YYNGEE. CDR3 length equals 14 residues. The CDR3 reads CASSVLGFDSLLHF. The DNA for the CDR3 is TGTGCCAGCAGCGTATTGGGTTTCGATTCACTCCTCCACTTT. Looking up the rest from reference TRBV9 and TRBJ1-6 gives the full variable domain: DSGVTQTPKHLITATGQRVTLRCSPRSGDLSVYWYQQSLDQGLQFLIQYYNGEERAKGNILERFSAQQFPDLHSELNLSSLELGDSALYFCASSVLGFDSLLHFGNGTRLTVT.

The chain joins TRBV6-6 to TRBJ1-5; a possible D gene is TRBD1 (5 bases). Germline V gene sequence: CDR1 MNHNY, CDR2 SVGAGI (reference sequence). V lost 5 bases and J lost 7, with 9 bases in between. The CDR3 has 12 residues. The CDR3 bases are TGTGCCAGCAGTACCGGGGGGCAGCCCCAGCATTTT. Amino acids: CASSTGGQPQHF.

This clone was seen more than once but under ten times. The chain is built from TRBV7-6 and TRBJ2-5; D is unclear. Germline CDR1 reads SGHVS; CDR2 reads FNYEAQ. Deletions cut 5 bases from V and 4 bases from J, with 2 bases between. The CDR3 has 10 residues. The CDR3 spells CASSRETQYF. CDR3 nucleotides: TGTGCCAGCAGCCGAGAGACCCAGTACTTC.

The CDR3 DNA sequence: TGTGCCAGCAGTGAGAGGCCCTACAGGGCCTATAGCAATCAGCCCCAGCATTTT. Its translation is CASSERPYRAYSNQPQHF. The gene calls are TRBV6-1 and TRBJ1-5; maybe TRBD1 (6 bases). The germline gives CDR1 MNHNS, CDR2 SASEGT. This CDR3 contains 18 residues. With 3 bases removed from V and 0 bases from J, the gap between germline ends came to 18 bases.

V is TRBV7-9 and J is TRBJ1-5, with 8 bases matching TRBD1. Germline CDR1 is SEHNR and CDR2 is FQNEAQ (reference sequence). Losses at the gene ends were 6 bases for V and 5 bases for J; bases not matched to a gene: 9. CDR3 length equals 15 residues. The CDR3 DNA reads TGTGCCAGCAGTCCCGGACAGGGTTCTGATCAGCCCCAGCATTTT. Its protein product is CASSPGQGSDQPQHF.

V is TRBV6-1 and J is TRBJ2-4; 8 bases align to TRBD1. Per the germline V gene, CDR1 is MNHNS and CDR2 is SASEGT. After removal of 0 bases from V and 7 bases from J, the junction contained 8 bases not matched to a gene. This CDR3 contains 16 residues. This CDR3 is CASSEAIGQGGNIQYF. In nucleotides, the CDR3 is TGTGCCAGCAGTGAAGCAATCGGACAGGGTGGGAACATTCAGTACTTC.

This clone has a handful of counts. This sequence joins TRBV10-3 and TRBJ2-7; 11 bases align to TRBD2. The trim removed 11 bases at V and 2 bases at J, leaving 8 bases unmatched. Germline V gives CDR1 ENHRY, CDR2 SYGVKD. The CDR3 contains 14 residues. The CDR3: CAASTSGSTYEQYF. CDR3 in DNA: TGTGCCGCCTCCACTAGCGGGAGTACCTACGAGCAGTACTTC.

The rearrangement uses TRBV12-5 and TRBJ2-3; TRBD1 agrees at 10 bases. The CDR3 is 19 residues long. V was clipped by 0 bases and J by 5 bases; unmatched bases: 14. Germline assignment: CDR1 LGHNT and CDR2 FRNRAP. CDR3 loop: CASGLVSIRDRGSGDTQYF. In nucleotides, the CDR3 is TGTGCTAGTGGTTTGGTATCAATCCGGGACAGGGGTAGTGGAGATACGCAGTATTTT.

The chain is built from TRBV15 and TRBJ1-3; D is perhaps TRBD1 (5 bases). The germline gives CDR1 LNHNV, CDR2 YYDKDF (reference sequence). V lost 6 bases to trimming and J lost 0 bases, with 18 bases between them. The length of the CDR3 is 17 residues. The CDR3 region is CATRGRTGESSGNTIYF. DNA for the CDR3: TGTGCCACCAGGGGACGGACGGGAGAAAGCTCTGGAAACACCATATATTTT.

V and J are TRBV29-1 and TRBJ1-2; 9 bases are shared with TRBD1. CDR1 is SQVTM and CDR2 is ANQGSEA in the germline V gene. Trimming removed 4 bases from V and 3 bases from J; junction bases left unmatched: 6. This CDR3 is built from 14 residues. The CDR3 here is CSVVGTGNHYGYTF. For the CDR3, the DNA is TGCAGCGTTGTAGGGACAGGGAACCACTATGGCTACACCTTC. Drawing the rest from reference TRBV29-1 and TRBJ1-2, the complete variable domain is SAVISQKPSRDICQRGTSLTIQCQVDSQVTMMFWYRQQPGQSLTLIATANQGSEATYESGFVIDKFPISRPNLTFSTLTVSNMSPEDSSIYLCSVVGTGNHYGYTFGSGTRLTVV.

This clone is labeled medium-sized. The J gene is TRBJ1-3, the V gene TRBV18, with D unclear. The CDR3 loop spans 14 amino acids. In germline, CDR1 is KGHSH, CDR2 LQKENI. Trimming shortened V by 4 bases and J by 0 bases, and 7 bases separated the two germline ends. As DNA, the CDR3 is TGTGCCAGCTCACAGGCCCCCTCTGGAAACACCATATATTTT. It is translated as CASSQAPSGNTIYF.

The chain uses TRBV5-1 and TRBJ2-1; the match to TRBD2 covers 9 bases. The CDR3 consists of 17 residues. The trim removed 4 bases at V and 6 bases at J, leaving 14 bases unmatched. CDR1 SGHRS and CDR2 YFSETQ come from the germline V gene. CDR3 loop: CASSQKSAGGSSNEQFF. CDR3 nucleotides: TGCGCCAGCAGCCAAAAAAGCGCGGGAGGGAGCTCCAATGAGCAGTTCTTC.

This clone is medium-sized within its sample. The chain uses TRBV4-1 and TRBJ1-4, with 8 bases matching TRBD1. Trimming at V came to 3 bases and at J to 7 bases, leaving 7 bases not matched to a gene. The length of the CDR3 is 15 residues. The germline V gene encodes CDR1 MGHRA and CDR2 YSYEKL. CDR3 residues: CASSQMDRDAEKLFF. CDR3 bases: TGCGCCAGCAGCCAGATGGACAGGGATGCTGAAAAACTGTTTTTT.

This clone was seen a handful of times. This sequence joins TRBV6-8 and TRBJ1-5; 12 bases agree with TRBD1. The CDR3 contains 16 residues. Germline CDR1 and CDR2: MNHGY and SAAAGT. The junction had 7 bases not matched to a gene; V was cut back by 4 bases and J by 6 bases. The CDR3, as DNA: TGTGCCAGCAGTTTGGGACAGGGGGCGCGGACTCAGCCCCAGCATTTT. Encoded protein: CASSLGQGARTQPQHF.